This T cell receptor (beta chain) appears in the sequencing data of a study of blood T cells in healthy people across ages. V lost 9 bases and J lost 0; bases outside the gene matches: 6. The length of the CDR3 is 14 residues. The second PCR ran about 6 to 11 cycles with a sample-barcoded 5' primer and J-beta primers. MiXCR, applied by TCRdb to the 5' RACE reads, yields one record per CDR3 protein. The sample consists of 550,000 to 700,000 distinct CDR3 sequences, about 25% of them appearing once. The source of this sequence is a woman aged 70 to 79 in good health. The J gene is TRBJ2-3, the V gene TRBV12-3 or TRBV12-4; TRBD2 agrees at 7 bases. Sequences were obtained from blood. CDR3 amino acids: CASQLRGSTDTQYF. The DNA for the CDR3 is TGTGCCAGTCAATTGCGGGGGAGCACAGATACGCAGTATTTT.